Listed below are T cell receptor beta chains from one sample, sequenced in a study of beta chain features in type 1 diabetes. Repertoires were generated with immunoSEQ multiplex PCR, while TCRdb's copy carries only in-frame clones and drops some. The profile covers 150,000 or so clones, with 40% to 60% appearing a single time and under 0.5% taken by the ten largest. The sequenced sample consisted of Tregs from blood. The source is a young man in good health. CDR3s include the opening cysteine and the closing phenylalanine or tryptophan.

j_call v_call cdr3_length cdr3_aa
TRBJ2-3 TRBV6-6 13 CATRDIGTDTQYF
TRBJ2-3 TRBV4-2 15 CASSRRRGGTDTQYF
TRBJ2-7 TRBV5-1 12 CASSSGSYEQYF
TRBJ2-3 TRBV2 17 CASSEGLTSAGTDTQYF
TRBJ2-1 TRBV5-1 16 CASSGGLAGPYNEQFF
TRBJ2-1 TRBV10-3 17 CAIRGGTDLAGGNEQFF
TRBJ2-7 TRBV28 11 CASSLGQGSYF
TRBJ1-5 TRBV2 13 CASSEMASQPQHF
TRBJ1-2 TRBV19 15 CASSIGWGQEYGYTF
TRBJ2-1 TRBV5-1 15 CASSSTGSSYNEQFF
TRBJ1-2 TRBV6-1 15 CASSFNRAGNYGYTF
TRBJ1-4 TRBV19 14 CASSIGTRNEKLFF
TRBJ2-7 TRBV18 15 CASSPPGLANYEQYF
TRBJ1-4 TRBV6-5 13 CASSSWTAEKLFF